Each of the 30 T cell receptor beta chains below was sequenced from the same sample in a study of T-cell reconstitution after alpha-beta-depleted transplantation in children. Preparation of the TCRbeta library involved a method that used unique molecular identifiers. TCRdb redid the calling of the PCR reads with MiXCR, one entry per CDR3 protein. The repertoire holds around 600,000 distinct CDR3 sequences, with 23% as singletons. The sequencing here drew on PBMCs, mostly from graft donor cells, taken 360 days after TCRalphabeta/CD19-depleted stem cell transplant. All receptors derive from a boy less than two years old who had a stem cell transplant for acute myeloid leukemia, so the T cells may come from the graft donor.

This clonotype came up many times. V and J are TRBV11-2 and TRBJ2-1, with D perhaps assigned TRBD1 or TRBD2 (5 bases each). This CDR3 comprises 14 residues. Germline V lookup: CDR1 SGHAT, CDR2 FQNNGV. Trimming removed 10 bases from V and 0 bases from J, with 13 bases in between. CDR3 sequence (DNA): TGTGCCACCTCCTGGGACCACTCCTACAATGAGCAGTTCTTC. Protein sequence: CATSWDHSYNEQFF.

This chain connects TRBV20-1 to TRBJ1-4, with 7 bases fitting TRBD1. The germline CDR1 and CDR2 sequences are DFQATT and SNEGSKA (reference sequence). CDR3 length: 13 residues. The V segment lost 3 bases and the J segment 6 bases; nucleotides outside the gene matches: 4. For the CDR3, the DNA is TGCAGTGCTAGGAGAGGGGGCGATGAAAAACTGTTTTTT. Translated: CSARRGGDEKLFF.

This clonotype was found many times. This sequence joins TRBV20-1 and TRBJ1-1, with 7 bases identical to TRBD1. This CDR3 is built from 13 residues. From germline, CDR1 is DFQATT and CDR2 SNEGSKA (reference sequence). With V trimmed by 6 bases and J by 0 bases, 4 bases remained unmatched. This CDR3 is CSAGTVMNTEAFF. Written as DNA, the CDR3 is TGCAGTGCCGGGACAGTGATGAACACTGAAGCTTTCTTT.

This clonotype has just a few counts. The chain uses TRBV20-1 and TRBJ2-7; D is undetermined. Germline CDR1 DFQATT, CDR2 SNEGSKA (reference sequence). Trimming took off 3 bases at V and 2 bases at J, with 14 bases between the two ends. The CDR3 covers 14 residues. DNA of the CDR3: TGCAGTGCTAGCCGCCCCCGAGGAGCCTACGAGCAGTACTTC. It encodes CSASRPRGAYEQYF.

This chain uses TRBV9 with TRBJ2-1, with 10 bases that match TRBD1. Germline CDR1 and CDR2: SGDLS and YYNGEE. Trimming cost V 4 bases and J 7 bases; bases outside gene matches: 8. The CDR3 length is 15 residues. CDR3 in amino acids: CASSLTGGVVNEQFF. CDR3 in DNA: TGTGCCAGCAGCTTGACAGGGGGCGTCGTGAATGAGCAGTTCTTC.

This clonotype was seen at least ten times. The chain couples TRBV7-2 to TRBJ2-3; weak D call: TRBD2 (6 bases). V was pared by 4 bases and J by 0 bases, with 11 bases between. Germline CDR1 SGHTA, CDR2 FQGNSA. The CDR3 has 15 amino acids. CDR3 nucleotides: TGTGCCAGCAGCTGGGCGGGGCCTAGCACAGATACGCAGTATTTT. It codes for CASSWAGPSTDTQYF.

The table lists this clonotype with a few counts. The chain employs TRBV24-1 and TRBJ2-5; perhaps TRBD1 as D (6 bases). The CDR3 covers 12 residues. The germline CDR1 and CDR2 sequences are KGHDR and SFDVKD. V dropped 10 bases and J dropped 2 bases, with 10 bases sitting between them. In nucleotides, the CDR3 is TGTGCCACGACAGGACAGCAAGAGACCCAGTACTTC. Translation: CATTGQQETQYF.

This clonotype was seen more than once but under ten times. The J gene is TRBJ2-5, the V gene TRBV28; D possibly corresponds to TRBD1 (6 bases). V dropped 5 bases and J dropped 0 bases, with 13 bases sitting between them. Germline CDR1 is MDHEN and CDR2 is SYDVKM. CDR3 size: 15 residues. In DNA form, the CDR3 reads TGTGCCAGCAGTCCTGACAGGTCGTACCAAGAGACCCAGTACTTC. The encoded protein is CASSPDRSYQETQYF.

The chain recombines TRBV20-1 with TRBJ1-2; 10 nucleotides match TRBD1. Germline V gene sequence: CDR1 DFQATT, CDR2 SNEGSKA (reference sequence). J gave up 5 bases and V 7 bases, and 16 bases lay outside the gene matches. The CDR3 has 16 residues. The CDR3 sequence is CSGAGTGEWGEYGYTF. CDR3 in DNA: TGCAGTGGTGCTGGGACAGGGGAGTGGGGAGAATATGGCTACACCTTC.

This chain connects TRBV15 to TRBJ2-1, with TRBD1 as a possible D gene (5 bases). V lost 2 bases to trimming and J lost 7 bases, with 15 bases between them. There are 15 residues in the CDR3. CDR1 is LNHNV, CDR2 YYDKDF, per germline (reference sequence). CDR3 sequence (DNA): TGTGCCACCAGCAGAAGTAAGACAGACCCGAATGAGCAGTTCTTC. Protein sequence: CATSRSKTDPNEQFF.

CDR3 amino acids: CAISDSGRSYEQYV. CDR3 in DNA: TGTGCCATCAGTGATTCGGGCAGATCCTACGAGCAGTACGTC. The chain employs TRBV10-3 and TRBJ2-7; D not resolved. This CDR3 region has 14 residues. Germline values: CDR1 ENHRY, CDR2 SYGVKD. V was pared by 3 bases and J by 1 base, with 10 bases between.

The table lists this clonotype with a few counts. The rearrangement links TRBV14 to TRBJ1-3; 7 positions agree with TRBD1. The CDR3 is 14 residues long. Per germline, CDR1 SGHDN and CDR2 FVKESK. V lost 3 bases and J lost 4; bases outside the gene matches: 3. The CDR3 loop is CASSHPGQGNTIYF. The CDR3 coding sequence is TGTGCCAGCAGCCATCCGGGACAGGGAAACACCATATATTTT.

There are many counts of this clonotype. The J gene is TRBJ2-3, the V gene TRBV20-1; TRBD2 aligns across 9 bases. Germline V gene lookup returns CDR1 DFQATT and CDR2 SNEGSKA (reference sequence). Germline trimming cut 1 base from V and 2 bases from J; bases unmatched to any gene: 7. This CDR3 has 16 residues. This chain's CDR3 is CSARVRLAGPTDTQYF. Written as DNA, the CDR3 is TGCAGTGCTAGAGTACGGCTAGCGGGGCCCACAGATACGCAGTATTTT.

This rearrangement joins TRBV28 to TRBJ1-5; a weak D match, TRBD1 (5 bases). Trimming removed 7 bases from V and 11 bases from J, with 12 bases in between. Germline V gene sequence: CDR1 MDHEN, CDR2 SYDVKM. There are 11 residues in the CDR3. CDR3 in DNA: TGTGCCAGCACCCGGGGAGGGGCCCAGCATTTT. Amino acid sequence: CASTRGGAQHF.

The table lists this clonotype with many counts. The chain carries TRBV29-1 and TRBJ2-5, with 9 bases that match TRBD1. V was clipped by 7 bases and J by 5 bases; unmatched bases: 8. The CDR3 is made up of 13 amino acids. CDR1 SQVTM and CDR2 ANQGSEA come from the germline V gene. The CDR3 spells CSAWTGEGETQYF. DNA for the CDR3: TGCAGCGCGTGGACAGGGGAGGGGGAGACCCAGTACTTC.

This clonotype was detected a few times. The J gene is TRBJ1-2, the V gene TRBV20-1; D might be TRBD1 (5 bases). V lost 8 bases, J lost 1 base, and 23 bases lay in between. Germline loops: CDR1 DFQATT, CDR2 SNEGSKA (reference sequence). The CDR3 has 16 residues. This CDR3 is CSSTVGGRGRNYGYTF. In DNA, the CDR3 is TGCAGTTCCACAGTGGGGGGTAGGGGACGTAACTATGGCTACACCTTC.

Here the CDR3 DNA reads TGTGCCAGCAGTCGGGGGCCCACAGATACGCAGTATTTT. This encodes CASSRGPTDTQYF. The chain uses TRBV25-1 and TRBJ2-3; D tentatively fits TRBD1 or TRBD2 (6 bases each). Germline assignment: CDR1 MGHDK and CDR2 SYGVNS. The CDR3 covers 13 residues. V shed 5 bases and J shed 2 bases, with 8 bases lying between them.

This clonotype was seen at least ten times. Germline is not matched at one junction end, which may reflect a read error. This chain connects TRBV28 to TRBJ1-1, with TRBD1 as a possible D gene (5 bases). The length of the CDR3 is 10 residues. Germline V lookup: CDR1 MDHEN, CDR2 SYDVKM. CDR3 protein: CASTKGEVSF. For the CDR3, the DNA is TGTGCCAGCACTAAAGGGGAGGTCTCCTTT.

This clonotype was counted ten times or more. This sequence joins TRBV15 and TRBJ2-1; no definite D call. Germline V gives CDR1 LNHNV, CDR2 YYDKDF (reference sequence). This CDR3 spans 12 amino acids. Between the trimmed V and J ends, which lost 4 bases and 9 bases, there was a span of 10 bases. The DNA of the CDR3 is TGTGCCACCAGCACCGTGTTCGGTGAGCAGTTCTTC. Translating gives CATSTVFGEQFF.

This clonotype was recorded many times. The V gene is TRBV7-2, the J gene TRBJ1-1, with TRBD1 matching 8 bases. This CDR3 has 15 residues. In germline, CDR1 is SGHTA, CDR2 FQGNSA. V was pared by 0 bases and J by 1 base, with 1 base of the junction left unmatched. The CDR3 nucleotides read TGTGCCAGCAGCTTAGCCGGACAGGGGAACACTGAAGCTTTCTTT. This sequence encodes CASSLAGQGNTEAFF.

This chain connects TRBV11-2 to TRBJ1-1; 7 bases align to TRBD1. V shed 5 bases, J shed 6 bases, and the junction held 6 bases outside the gene matches. The CDR3 is 13 residues long. Germline CDR1 SGHAT, CDR2 FQNNGV. The CDR3 region is CASSDRDRAEAFF. As DNA, the CDR3 is TGTGCCAGCAGCGATCGGGACAGAGCTGAAGCTTTCTTT.

This clonotype has only a few counts. The CDR3 DNA sequence: TGTGCCAGCAGCTTGGCTGACAGGGGAGGTTCACCCCTCCACTTT. Translation gives CASSLADRGGSPLHF. The genes are TRBV5-6 and TRBJ1-6; 8 bases map to TRBD1. This CDR3 is 15 amino acids long. V dropped 0 bases and J dropped 9; count of bases not matched to a gene: 5. Per germline, CDR1 SGHDT and CDR2 YYEEEE.

At least ten counts were recorded for this clonotype. The chain links TRBV15 to TRBJ2-2; TRBD1 aligns across 7 bases. Germline CDR1 reads LNHNV; CDR2 reads YYDKDF (reference sequence). V was pared by 0 bases and J by 8 bases, with 3 bases of the junction left unmatched. This CDR3 is 14 amino acids long. CDR3: CATSRDRGLGELFF. The CDR3 nucleotides read TGTGCCACCAGCAGAGATAGGGGGCTAGGGGAGCTGTTTTTT.

The gene calls are TRBV12-3 or TRBV12-4 and TRBJ2-1, with D possibly TRBD2 on 6 matching bases. The CDR3 sequence is 13 residues long. V lost 6 bases and J 2 bases, leaving 8 bases between the germline ends. Written as DNA, the CDR3 is TGTGCCAGCAGGGGACTCCCCTACAATGAGCAGTTCTTC. The encoded protein is CASRGLPYNEQFF.

The chain employs TRBV10-3 and TRBJ1-1, with D possibly matching TRBD1 (5 bases). V lost 0 bases and J lost 4, with 12 bases in between. CDR1 and CDR2 from the germline V gene are ENHRY and SYGVKD. The CDR3 spans 15 residues. The CDR3 region is CAISESKGLGTEAFF. For the CDR3, the DNA is TGTGCCATCAGTGAGTCGAAGGGGTTGGGCACTGAAGCTTTCTTT.

This clonotype has a handful of counts. V usage is TRBV5-1 and J usage is TRBJ1-2; 8 bases map to TRBD1. V lost 4 bases to trimming and J lost 5 bases; unmatched junction nucleotides: 4. The CDR3 spans 13 residues. The V gene's germline CDR1 is SGHRS and CDR2 YFSETQ. The CDR3 protein is CASSMDRDYGYTF. Written as DNA, the CDR3 is TGCGCCAGCAGCATGGACAGGGATTATGGCTACACCTTC.

As DNA, the CDR3 is TGTGCCAGCAGTGAAGAGGGGACGGCGAACACCGGGGAGCTGTTTTTT. Translation gives CASSEEGTANTGELFF. The chain uses TRBV6-4 and TRBJ2-2, with D possibly called TRBD1 or TRBD2 (5 bases each). This CDR3 is 16 amino acids long. Germline CDR1 and CDR2: MRHNA and SNTAGT. Trimming cost V 3 bases and J 0 bases, with 11 bases left between them.

The rearrangement joins TRBV7-8 to TRBJ1-4, with 9 bases aligning to TRBD1. This CDR3 has 17 amino acids. Unmatched junction bases numbered 7, after V lost 5 bases and J lost 0 bases. CDR1 SGHVS and CDR2 FQNEAQ come from the germline V gene. In nucleotides, the CDR3 is TGTGCCAGCAGCCTCCGGGACAGGGATGCAACTAATGAAAAACTGTTTTTT. Translating gives CASSLRDRDATNEKLFF.

Only one count was recorded for this clonotype. The chain joins TRBV7-9 to TRBJ1-4, with D unresolved. The germline CDR1 and CDR2 sequences are SEHNR and FQNEAQ (reference sequence). Between the trimmed V and J ends, which lost 1 base and 6 bases, there was a span of 15 bases. The CDR3 length is 16 residues. This CDR3 is CASSLGVAQLYEKLFF. CDR3 DNA sequence: TGTGCCAGCAGCTTAGGTGTGGCCCAACTTTATGAAAAACTGTTTTTT.

The J gene is TRBJ2-7, the V gene TRBV6-1; TRBD2 matches 13 bases. The CDR3 totals 18 residues. V dropped 4 bases and J dropped 3; count of bases not matched to a gene: 12. Germline V CDR1 and CDR2: MNHNS, SASEGT. The CDR3 DNA sequence: TGTGCCAGCAGTGTAGTACCGGGACTAGCGGGGAAGCTCTACGAGCAGTACTTC. It is translated as CASSVVPGLAGKLYEQYF.